This T cell receptor beta chain was retrieved from a study of response to subunit inactivated influenza vaccine. Notes on the study in general: Every seasonal influenza vaccination brings in few new T cells, the authors suggested.

In TCRdb, the RT-PCR reads were re-called with MiXCR into one record per CDR3 protein. The repertoire holds about 610,000 distinct CDR3 sequences, with 12% to 15% as singletons. With respect to this clonotype: Its specificity is unknown.

Per germline, CDR1 LGHDT and CDR2 YNNKEL (reference sequence). This CDR3 has 14 amino acids. The V gene lost 4 bases and the J gene lost 4 bases, with 13 bases spanning the gap. The material was PBMCs from blood, obtained 12 days after vaccination. The V and J genes are TRBV3-1 and TRBJ2-5; D gene ambiguous. This sequence originates from a man aged 45 to 65 who received an inactivated influenza vaccine. This chain's CDR3 is CASSLLGAIETQYF. The DNA for the CDR3 is TGTGCCAGCAGCCTTCTTGGAGCCATAGAGACCCAGTACTTC.